The sequence of this T cell receptor (beta chain) was determined in a study of blood T cells in healthy people across ages (dated by TCRdb to about 2015). Broadly, across the study: In model experiments, template switching captured roughly one uniquely barcoded TCR beta cDNA molecule for every two T cells. For two donors (one aged 18 to 30 and one aged 80 or older), the study analyzed two additional independent replicas of 1 million unique cDNA reads from the same blood draw. The donors were divided into four age groups: young (average about 15 years), middle-aged (approximately 41), aged (62) and long-lived (82). To avoid experimental bias, donors of different ages were spread randomly across the sequencing lanes. Using deep sequencing normalized with unique cDNA molecular identifiers, the study measured how TCR beta repertoire diversity changes with age. The investigation overall reported the following: There was a strong correlation between observed TCR beta diversity and the percentage of naive T cells measured by flow cytometry. Compared with the aged group, more naive CD4+ T cells, fewer expanded clones and increased TCR diversity were shown by the long-lived group, suggesting age selection. Total diversity estimates from one million sequenced T cells were considered lower bounds and underestimates. Because profiling used bulk unsorted PBMCs, naive and antigen-experienced compartments could not be compared conclusively. The CMV infection status of donors was not known, potentially confounding age-related changes in expanded clonotypes. Observed TCR beta diversity per million T cells fell roughly linearly with age, and a significant reduction was already apparent by age about 36.

In its sample, this clonotype was seen many times. It has no known antigen specificity. Base qualities are not at hand, and no much larger clone is one base apart. The 39 donors, aged 6 to 90 years, were systemically healthy Caucasian individuals from Russia. Ten milliliters of peripheral blood were drawn from each donor into EDTA-treated Vacutainer tubes. PBMCs were isolated by Ficoll-Paque density-gradient centrifugation, with at least 6 million obtained per sample. Trizol reagent was used to extract total RNA from PBMCs, with at least 6 micrograms per sample. For every donor, flow cytometry on a PBMC aliquot measured the percentage of naive CD45RAhigh/CD27high T cells. The library was generated by 5' RACE. Sequencing took place on an Illumina HiSeq 2500. A second roughly 7 to 12 cycle PCR used a sample-barcoded 5' primer and a J-beta primer mix. A template-switch 5' adaptor carrying 12 random nucleotides introduced a unique molecular identifier onto each TCR beta cDNA molecule. Each sample yielded at least 2.5 million CDR3-containing paired-end reads. All of the RNA was converted into first-strand cDNA using the Mint cDNA synthesis kit, with a TRBC-specific oligonucleotide serving as the primer. Following uracil-DNA glycosylase treatment, a first 18-cycle PCR with universal primers M1SS and BC2_uni_R was performed on all cDNA. The paper's data handling went like this. Each sample was normalized by randomly selecting 1 million high-quality reads, each carrying a distinct molecular identifier. Reads with shared molecular identifiers were discarded instead of being binned into consensus sequences. MiTCR, run with a Q25 quality threshold and the strictest error-elimination algorithm, handled CDR3 identification, clonotype clustering and error correction. A nonparametric unseen species model using Euler transformation provided a lower-bound estimate of total TCR beta diversity. In-frame beta chains were kept once TCRdb had trimmed the public reads at Q25 with fastp and called clones with MiXCR. For every CDR3 protein sequence, its rows merge into one entry that carries the most common genes and DNA. The V and J calls shown here were made by TCRdb, not taken from the authors' results. Within this sample are 1.5 million to 2 million distinct CDR3 sequences, with 28% of them counted one time only. Of the sample, more than 6% is held by the ten largest clones.

V is shortened by 0 bases, J by 7 bases, and the region joining them spans 15 bases. From its cysteine to its phenylalanine, the CDR3 spans 15 amino acids. The DNA shown is the 45-base CDR3, in frame from base 1. CDR1 and CDR2 were assigned from the germline V gene as MNHEY and SVGAGI. Sequenced sample: blood. The V gene is TRBV6-5 and the J gene is TRBJ2-5; possibly the D gene is TRBD2, per 6 matching bases. The clonotype was recovered from a woman aged 25 to 39 in good health. Here is the DNA: TGTGCCAGCAGTTACTCGATGGGGCGGGGAGGGACCCAGTACTTC. It translates to CASSYSMGRGGTQYF.